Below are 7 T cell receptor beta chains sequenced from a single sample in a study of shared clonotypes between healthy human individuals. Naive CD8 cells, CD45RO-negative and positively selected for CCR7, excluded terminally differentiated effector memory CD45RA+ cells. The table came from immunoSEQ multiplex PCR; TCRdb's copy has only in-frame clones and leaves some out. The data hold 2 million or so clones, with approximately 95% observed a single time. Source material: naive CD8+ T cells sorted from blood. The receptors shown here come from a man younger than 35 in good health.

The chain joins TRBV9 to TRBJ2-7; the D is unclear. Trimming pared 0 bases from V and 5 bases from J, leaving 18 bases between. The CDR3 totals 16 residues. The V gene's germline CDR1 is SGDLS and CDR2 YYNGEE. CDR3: CASSVDGSNVADEQYF. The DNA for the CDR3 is TGTGCCAGCAGCGTAGACGGCAGCAACGTTGCCGACGAGCAGTACTTC. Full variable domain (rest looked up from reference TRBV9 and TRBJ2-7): DSGVTQTPKHLITATGQRVTLRCSPRSGDLSVYWYQQSLDQGLQFLIQYYNGEERAKGNILERFSAQQFPDLHSELNLSSLELGDSALYFCASSVDGSNVADEQYFGPGTRLTVT.

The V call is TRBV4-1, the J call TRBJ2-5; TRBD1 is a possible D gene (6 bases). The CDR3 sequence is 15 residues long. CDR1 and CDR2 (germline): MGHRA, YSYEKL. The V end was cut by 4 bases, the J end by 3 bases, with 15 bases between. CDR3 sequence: CASSPGTGWEETQYF. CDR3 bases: TGCGCCAGCAGCCCCGGCACAGGGTGGGAAGAGACCCAGTACTTC.

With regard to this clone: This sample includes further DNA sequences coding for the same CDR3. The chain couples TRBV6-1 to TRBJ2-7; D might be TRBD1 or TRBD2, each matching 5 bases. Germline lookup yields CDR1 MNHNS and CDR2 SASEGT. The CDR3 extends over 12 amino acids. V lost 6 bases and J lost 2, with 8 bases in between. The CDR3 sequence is CASRGPTYEQYF. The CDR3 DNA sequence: TGTGCCAGCAGGGGACCCACCTACGAGCAGTACTTC.

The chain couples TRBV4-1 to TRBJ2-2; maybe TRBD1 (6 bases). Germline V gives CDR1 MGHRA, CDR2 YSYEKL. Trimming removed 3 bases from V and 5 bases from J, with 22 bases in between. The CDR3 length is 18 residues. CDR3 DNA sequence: TGCGCCAGCAGCCAGAACCCCACAGGGACCATTTTAACCGGGGAGCTGTTTTTT. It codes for CASSQNPTGTILTGELFF.

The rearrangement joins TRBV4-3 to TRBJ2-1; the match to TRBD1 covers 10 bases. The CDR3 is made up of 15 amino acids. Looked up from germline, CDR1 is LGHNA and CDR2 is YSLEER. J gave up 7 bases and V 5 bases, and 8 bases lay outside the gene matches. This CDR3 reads CASSEGTGVVNEQFF. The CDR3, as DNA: TGCGCCAGCAGCGAGGGGACAGGGGTAGTGAATGAGCAGTTCTTC.

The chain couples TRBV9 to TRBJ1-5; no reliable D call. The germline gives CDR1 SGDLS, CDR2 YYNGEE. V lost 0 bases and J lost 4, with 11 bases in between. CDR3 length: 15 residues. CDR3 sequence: CASSVGGLENQPQHF. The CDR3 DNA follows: TGTGCCAGCAGCGTAGGAGGGTTAGAGAATCAGCCCCAGCATTTT.

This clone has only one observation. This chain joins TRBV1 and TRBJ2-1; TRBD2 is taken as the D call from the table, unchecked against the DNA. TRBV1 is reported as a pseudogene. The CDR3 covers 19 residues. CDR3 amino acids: CTSSHDLPGGLAGGNEQFF. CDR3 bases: TGCACCAGCAGCCATGATCTCCCGGGGGGGCTAGCGGGAGGGAATGAGCAGTTCTTC.